The T cell receptor (beta chain) described here comes from a study of T-cell reconstitution after alpha-beta-depleted transplantation in children. General observations from the study: From surviving recipient T cells and thymic progenitors came the high day-60 TCRbeta diversity observed in some patients. The origin of alpha-beta T cells about two months after transplant was reportedly several hundred expanded graft clones. It was newly produced T cells that mostly accounted for T-cell counts and diversity one year after transplant.

The TCRbeta library was prepared with unique molecular identifiers. TCRdb ran MiXCR on the PCR reads and lists one entry per CDR3 protein. The sample lists around 140,000 distinct CDR3 sequences, around 10% occurring once. The CDR3 sequence is 16 residues long. The germline V gene has CDR1 SGHTA and CDR2 FQGNSA. Between the trimmed V and J ends, which lost 1 base and 3 bases, there was a span of 16 bases. This clonotype has just a few counts. Its specificity is unknown. The chain employs TRBV7-2 and TRBJ2-7; TRBD1 or TRBD2 may be the D gene (5 bases each). The origin of this receptor is a female patient between 2 and 15 years old who had a stem cell transplant for congenital amegakaryocytic thrombocytopenia, so the T cells may come from the graft donor. The specimen was PBMCs, mostly from graft donor cells, collected 180 days after TCRalphabeta/CD19-depleted stem cell transplant. The CDR3 DNA follows: TGTGCCAGCAGCTTAGGAGGGGCTTTCACGGGCTACGAGCAGTACTTC. Protein sequence: CASSLGGAFTGYEQYF.